This T cell receptor (beta chain) was sequenced for a study of identical twins. The study, taken as a whole, reports: A lower insertion count was a feature of abundant cord blood beta clonotypes, with no such feature in memory repertoires. Conclusions were based on cross-sectional statistical analysis, without following the same donors.

Remarks on this clonotype: Its antigen remains unidentified.

TCRdb redid the calling of the 5' RACE reads with MiXCR, one entry per CDR3 protein. The sample includes about 730,000 distinct CDR3 sequences, around 20% of them seen just once. The CDR3 extends over 15 amino acids. Germline V CDR1 and CDR2: SGHRS, YFSETQ. V lost 2 bases and J 6 bases, leaving 15 bases between the germline ends. The sample was also reused in another study, on T cells expressing NK-cell markers. That report adds: In a group of roughly 6 donors, dominant NKG2C+ clonotypes represented about 1.0-7.0% of CD8+ T cells.

The chain is built from TRBV5-1 and TRBJ2-1, with D perhaps TRBD2 (6 bases). This receptor was obtained from a woman younger than 30 in good health. Sequencing was performed on PBMCs. DNA for the CDR3: TGCGCCAGCAGCTTTGCACTAGCCCGTTTCAATGAGCAGTTCTTC. Translating it yields CASSFALARFNEQFF.